These 27 T cell receptor beta chains share one sample of origin, sequenced in a study of blood T cell repertoires in COVID-19. TCRdb's copy holds only in-frame clones and misses some; the assay was immunoSEQ multiplex PCR. The sample has 35,000 to 40,000 clones; approximately 80% are singletons. The specimen was peripheral blood. The receptors derive from a man between 65 and 79 years old with acute or convalescent COVID-19.

The chain links TRBV3-1 (or the pseudogene TRBV3-2) to TRBJ1-3, with D uncertain. Germline CDR1 and CDR2: LGHDT and YNNKEL (reference sequence). The CDR3 loop spans 14 amino acids. Trimming left V 3 bases short and J 7 bases short, with 13 bases between. This chain's CDR3 is CASSHLTAGNTIYF. In DNA form, the CDR3 reads TGTGCCAGCAGCCATCTTACAGCGGGGAACACCATATATTTT.

The chain joins TRBV2 to TRBJ2-5, with TRBD1 matching 10 bases. V lost 7 bases to trimming and J lost 5 bases; unmatched junction nucleotides: 4. The CDR3 is made up of 13 amino acids. Germline V gene sequence: CDR1 SNHLY, CDR2 FYNNEI. In nucleotides, the CDR3 is TGTGCCAGCATGGGACAGGGGTGGGAGACCCAGTACTTC. Its translation is CASMGQGWETQYF. The full variable domain, rest sourced from reference TRBV2 and TRBJ2-5, is EPEVTQTPSHQVTQMGQEVILRCVPISNHLYFYWYRQILGQKVEFLVSFYNNEISEKSEIFDDQFSVERPDGSNFTLKIRSTKLEDSAMYFCASMGQGWETQYFGPGTRLLVL.

This clone was seen only a few times. J is TRBJ1-5 and V is TRBV7-6; TRBD1 matches at 9 bases. This CDR3 region has 16 residues. CDR1 and CDR2 (germline): SGHVS, FNYEAQ. With 1 base clipped from V and 7 bases from J, the junction kept 8 bases outside the gene matches. CDR3 sequence (DNA): TGTGCCAGCAGCTTAGGCCCGGGACAGGGAAGGCAGCCCCAGCATTTT. This sequence encodes CASSLGPGQGRQPQHF.

The rearrangement joins TRBV29-1 to TRBJ2-4, with 11 bases aligning to TRBD1. CDR1 is SQVTM and CDR2 is ANQGSEA in the germline V gene. With 7 bases clipped from V and 9 bases from J, the junction kept 2 bases outside the gene matches. The CDR3 loop spans 11 amino acids. The CDR3, as DNA: TGCAGCGCCGGGACAGGGGGCATTCAGTACTTC. This gives the protein CSAGTGGIQYF.

V and J are TRBV7-9 and TRBJ1-5, with TRBD1 matching 7 bases. The CDR3 is 14 residues long. Germline values: CDR1 SEHNR, CDR2 FQNEAQ (reference sequence). With V trimmed by 4 bases and J by 6 bases, 6 bases remained unmatched. CDR3 sequence (DNA): TGTGCCAGCAGCTCTTTACAGGGGCCTCAGCCCCAGCATTTT. This translates into CASSSLQGPQPQHF. The complete variable domain, with remaining parts taken from reference TRBV7-9 and TRBJ1-5, reads DTGVSQNPRHKITKRGQNVTFRCDPISEHNRLYWYRQTLGQGPEFLTYFQNEAQLEKSRLLSDRFSAERPKGSFSTLEIQRTEQGDSAMYLCASSSLQGPQPQHFGDGTRLSIL.

CDR3 residues: CASSDSTGALNTEAFF. The CDR3 DNA follows: TGCGCCAGCAGTGATAGCACAGGGGCGTTGAACACTGAAGCTTTCTTT. The chain carries TRBV10-2 and TRBJ1-1; 7 bases are a match to TRBD1. The length of the CDR3 is 16 residues. The junction had 7 bases not matched to a gene; V was cut back by 3 bases and J by 0 bases. Germline CDR1 is WSHSY and CDR2 is SAAADI.

This rearrangement joins TRBV21-1 to TRBJ1-5. TRBV21-1 is a pseudogene. This CDR3 has 16 amino acids. CDR3 loop: CASNPILRDSNQPQHF. The CDR3 DNA reads TGTGCCAGCAACCCAATTTTGCGGGATAGCAATCAGCCCCAGCATTTT.

This chain uses TRBV24-1 with TRBJ2-5; 8 bases map to TRBD2. This CDR3 spans 15 amino acids. The V segment lost 4 bases and the J segment 2 bases; nucleotides outside the gene matches: 5. Germline assignment: CDR1 KGHDR and CDR2 SFDVKD. In DNA, the CDR3 is TGTGCCACCAGTGACCCAACTAGCGGACAAGAGACCCAGTACTTC. As protein: CATSDPTSGQETQYF.

J is TRBJ1-5 and V is TRBV15; the match to TRBD1 covers 8 bases. Germline assignment: CDR1 LNHNV and CDR2 YYDKDF (reference sequence). The CDR3 consists of 14 residues. The V segment lost 7 bases and the J segment 3 bases; nucleotides outside the gene matches: 5. CDR3 region: CATTRTGNNQPQHF. CDR3 DNA: TGTGCCACCACCAGGACAGGGAACAATCAGCCCCAGCATTTT.

The chain uses TRBV29-1 and TRBJ1-4; 9 nucleotides agree with TRBD1. The germline gives CDR1 SQVTM, CDR2 ANQGSEA. Trimming cost V 6 bases and J 10 bases; bases outside gene matches: 12. CDR3 length equals 14 residues. The CDR3 reads CSVTRGQGSGKLFF. CDR3 bases: TGCAGCGTCACCAGGGGACAGGGCTCAGGAAAACTGTTTTTT.

This chain connects TRBV7-2 to TRBJ1-2, with D perhaps matching TRBD1 (6 bases). The germline CDR1 and CDR2 sequences are SGHTA and FQGNSA. Trimming cost V 1 base and J 7 bases, with 7 bases left between them. The CDR3 has 12 amino acids. The CDR3 DNA is TGTGCCAGCAGCTTAGGAGGGGGTGGCTACACCTTC. Amino acid sequence: CASSLGGGGYTF.

The chain recombines TRBV6-6 with TRBJ2-7, with D perhaps matching TRBD1 (6 bases). The length of the CDR3 is 13 residues. V was trimmed by 5 bases and J by 5 bases, leaving 13 bases between them. CDR1 MNHNY and CDR2 SVGAGI come from the germline V gene (reference sequence). Here the CDR3 DNA reads TGTGCCAGCAGTCACAGGGAAGGGGACGAGCAGTACTTC. Amino acid sequence: CASSHREGDEQYF.

The rearrangement uses TRBV6-6 and TRBJ2-2, with a weak D call TRBD2 (5 bases). This CDR3 has 14 residues. V shed 2 bases and J shed 6 bases, with 10 bases lying between them. Germline-derived CDR1 and CDR2 are MNHNY and SVGAGI (reference sequence). CDR3 protein: CASSYDSAPGELFF. In DNA, the CDR3 is TGTGCCAGCAGTTACGATAGCGCCCCCGGGGAGCTGTTTTTT.

The chain uses TRBV14 and TRBJ2-1, with D perhaps matching TRBD2 (5 bases). Germline V gene data show CDR1 as SGHDN and CDR2 as FVKESK. V was clipped by 7 bases and J by 0 bases, with 7 bases between them. CDR3 length: 13 amino acids. CDR3 DNA: TGTGCCAGCAAAGCGGCCTCCTACAATGAGCAGTTCTTC. It codes for CASKAASYNEQFF.

J is TRBJ1-1 and V is TRBV5-1, with D unresolved. Looked up from germline, CDR1 is SGHRS and CDR2 is YFSETQ. The V and J ends lost 0 bases and 2 bases respectively, with 8 bases between them. The CDR3 is made up of 14 amino acids. The chain's CDR3 is CASSLGSFNTEAFF. The CDR3 DNA is TGCGCCAGCAGCTTGGGCAGTTTTAACACTGAAGCTTTCTTT.

This rearrangement joins TRBV18 to TRBJ1-4; TRBD1 is a possible D gene (6 bases). CDR1 and CDR2 (germline): KGHSH, LQKENI. V lost 2 bases and J lost 7, with 8 bases in between. The CDR3 is 13 amino acids. The CDR3 bases are TGTGCCAGCTCACCAGGGGGCGTTGAAAAACTGTTTTTT. It codes for CASSPGGVEKLFF.

The chain has TRBV4-3 and TRBJ2-6; 7 bases align to TRBD1. The germline V gene encodes CDR1 LGHNA and CDR2 YSLEER. This CDR3 has 18 amino acids. The V and J ends lost 1 base and 0 bases, in that order; junction bases with no gene match: 6. This chain's CDR3 is CASSQGQGSSSGANVLTF. The CDR3 nucleotides are TGCGCCAGCAGCCAAGGACAGGGTAGTAGCTCTGGGGCCAACGTCCTGACTTTC.

J is TRBJ2-2 and V is TRBV5-4; D is ambiguous. Germline CDR1 reads SGHNT; CDR2 reads YYREEE (reference sequence). The CDR3 sequence is 16 residues long. The germline V and J ends were trimmed by 4 bases and 0 bases, with 13 bases remaining between them. The CDR3 DNA reads TGTGCCAGCAGCCCCCTAAAAAGAGCGAACACCGGGGAGCTGTTTTTT. Translated, it gives CASSPLKRANTGELFF.

The genes are TRBV2 and TRBJ1-2; 9 bases agree with TRBD1. V shed 10 bases, J shed 6 bases, and the junction held 6 bases outside the gene matches. The V gene's germline CDR1 is SNHLY and CDR2 FYNNEI. The CDR3 extends over 12 amino acids. CDR3 in amino acids: CANSQGANGYTF. For the CDR3, the DNA is TGTGCCAACTCACAGGGGGCGAATGGCTACACCTTC.

The count of this clone is one. J is TRBJ1-6 and V is TRBV19; no clear D. V lost 6 bases and J lost 0, with 9 bases in between. Germline assignment: CDR1 LNHDA and CDR2 SQIVND (reference sequence). This CDR3 has 15 residues. The CDR3 loop is CASRAENSYNSPLHF. CDR3 coding DNA: TGTGCCAGTAGGGCGGAAAACTCCTATAATTCACCCCTCCACTTT.

The CDR3 nucleotides are TGTGCCAGCTCACCGTATCCAGTAAATGAAAAACTGTTTTTT. Amino acids: CASSPYPVNEKLFF. The chain has TRBV18 and TRBJ1-4; unclear D gene. Germline V gene sequence: CDR1 KGHSH, CDR2 LQKENI. The CDR3 spans 14 residues. V was shortened by 3 bases and J by 5 bases, with 10 bases between the two germline ends.

V gene TRBV11-2 combines with J gene TRBJ2-1; possibly TRBD2 for D (6 bases). The germline V gene encodes CDR1 SGHAT and CDR2 FQNNGV. CDR3 length: 15 amino acids. V shed 1 base and J shed 8 bases, with 15 bases lying between them. Here the CDR3 DNA reads TGTGCCAGCAGCTTAGGGGAGGCATATGGCCATGAGCAGTTCTTC. This gives the protein CASSLGEAYGHEQFF.

The chain is built from TRBV18 and TRBJ2-3; TRBD2 agrees at 7 bases. The CDR3 length is 16 residues. The J segment lost 3 bases and the V segment lost 3 bases, leaving 9 bases of the junction unmatched. Germline values: CDR1 KGHSH, CDR2 LQKENI. The CDR3 region is CASSPFLRGTTDTQYF. The CDR3 DNA reads as TGTGCCAGCTCACCCTTCTTGCGGGGGACGACAGATACGCAGTATTTT.

The CDR3 loop is CASSVEGEDRRSYYGYTF. CDR3 DNA: TGTGCCAGCAGCGTAGAAGGGGAGGACAGGCGGAGCTACTATGGCTACACCTTC. The chain recombines TRBV9 with TRBJ1-2, with 7 bases that match TRBD1. Germline CDR1 is SGDLS and CDR2 is YYNGEE. The V and J ends lost 0 bases and 3 bases, in that order; junction bases with no gene match: 14. The CDR3 is 18 amino acids.

The rearrangement uses TRBV27 and TRBJ1-5; no clear D. Germline V CDR1 and CDR2: MNHEY, SMNVEV (reference sequence). The CDR3 loop spans 13 amino acids. V shed 6 bases and J shed 3 bases, with 9 bases lying between them. In DNA form, the CDR3 reads TGTGCCAGCAGACTGACATTCAATCAGCCCCAGCATTTT. It yields the protein CASRLTFNQPQHF.

The gene calls are TRBV7-9 and TRBJ1-1; a possible D gene is TRBD1 (6 bases). V shed 6 bases and J shed 8 bases, with 10 bases lying between them. Germline V CDR1 and CDR2: SEHNR, FQNEAQ (reference sequence). The CDR3 has 11 amino acids. CDR3 in amino acids: CASRSQGEAFF. DNA for the CDR3: TGTGCCAGCAGATCCCAGGGGGAAGCTTTCTTT.

This sequence joins TRBV5-1 and TRBJ1-3; the D is unclear. The CDR3 has 18 amino acids. The V gene lost 5 bases and the J gene lost 0 bases, with 21 bases spanning the gap. Germline CDR1 reads SGHRS; CDR2 reads YFSETQ. The CDR3 loop is CASSLRELATASGNTIYF. The CDR3 coding sequence is TGCGCCAGCAGTCTCCGGGAGCTTGCTACAGCCTCTGGAAACACCATATATTTT.